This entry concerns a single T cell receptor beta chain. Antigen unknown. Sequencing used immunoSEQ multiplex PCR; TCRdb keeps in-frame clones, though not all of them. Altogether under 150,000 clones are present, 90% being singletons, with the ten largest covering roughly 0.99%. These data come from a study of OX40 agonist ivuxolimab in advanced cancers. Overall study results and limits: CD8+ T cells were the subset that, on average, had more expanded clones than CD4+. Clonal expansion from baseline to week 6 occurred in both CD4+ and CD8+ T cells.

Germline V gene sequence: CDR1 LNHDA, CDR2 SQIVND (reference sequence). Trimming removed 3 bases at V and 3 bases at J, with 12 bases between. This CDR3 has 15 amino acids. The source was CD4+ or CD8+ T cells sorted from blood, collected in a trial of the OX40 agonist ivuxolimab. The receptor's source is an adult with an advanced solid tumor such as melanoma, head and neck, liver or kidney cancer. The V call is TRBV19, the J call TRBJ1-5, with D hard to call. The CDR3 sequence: CASSILTTLNQPQHF. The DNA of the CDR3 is TGTGCCAGTAGTATCTTAACGACCCTCAATCAGCCCCAGCATTTT.